This entry is about one T cell receptor beta chain. Its antigen is unidentified. V lost 6 bases and J lost 1, with 13 bases in between. CDR1 is LNHDA, CDR2 SQIVND, per germline (reference sequence). The CDR3 has 15 residues. Healthy bone marrow donors supplied every sample. The data were taken from a study of cytomegalovirus exposure and HLA in healthy donors. Points from the study as a whole: As a later analysis showed, a missense DCLRE1C variant was linked to trimming of TCR beta V- and J-genes.

PCR used 60 Vbeta primers and 13 Jbeta primers. Data came from immunoSEQ multiplex PCR; TCRdb stores just in-frame clones and leaves some out. The repertoire holds around 80,000 clones, with 70% to 80% as singletons. The chain recombines TRBV19 with TRBJ1-5; D might be TRBD1 (5 bases). Sequencing was carried out using PBMCs. The source is a middle-aged man in good health and CMV-seropositive. Here the CDR3 reads CASSRGRVSNQPQHF. For the CDR3, the DNA is TGTGCCAGTAGCCGGGGGAGGGTCAGCAATCAGCCCCAGCATTTT.